Sequencing of this T cell receptor (beta chain) was carried out in a study of blood T cell repertoires in COVID-19. The table came from immunoSEQ multiplex PCR; TCRdb's copy has only in-frame clones and leaves some out. The sample lists 150,000 to 200,000 clones, about four fifths occurring once. In germline, CDR1 is MGHDK, CDR2 SYGVNS. V lost 2 bases, J lost 5 bases, and 4 bases lay in between. The CDR3 loop spans 12 amino acids. The chain is built from TRBV25-1 and TRBJ1-5; D call uncertain. This sequence was found in a woman aged 35 to 49 with COVID-19, enrolled during active disease. Sequenced: peripheral blood. The CDR3 is CASSEQDQPQHF. CDR3 in DNA: TGTGCCAGCAGTGAACAGGATCAGCCCCAGCATTTT.